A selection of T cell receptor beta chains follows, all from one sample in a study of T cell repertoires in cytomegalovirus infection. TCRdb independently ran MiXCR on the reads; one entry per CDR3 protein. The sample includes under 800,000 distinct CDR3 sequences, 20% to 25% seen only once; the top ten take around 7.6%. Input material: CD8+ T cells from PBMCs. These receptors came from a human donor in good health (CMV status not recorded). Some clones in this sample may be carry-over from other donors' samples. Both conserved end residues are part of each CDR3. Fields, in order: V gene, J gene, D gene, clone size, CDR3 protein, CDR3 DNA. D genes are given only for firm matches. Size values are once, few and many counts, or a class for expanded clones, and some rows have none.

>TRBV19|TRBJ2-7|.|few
CASSLSETYEQYF
TGTGCCAGTAGCCTCTCGGAGACCTACGAGCAGTACTTC
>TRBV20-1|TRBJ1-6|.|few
CSAQVSSSYNSPLHF
TGCAGTGCTCAAGTCTCGAGCTCCTATAATTCACCCCTCCACTTT
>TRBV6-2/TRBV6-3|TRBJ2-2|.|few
CASSHRDTGELFF
TGTGCCAGCAGCCACAGGGACACCGGGGAGCTGTTTTTT
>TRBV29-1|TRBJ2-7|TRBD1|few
CSVVLQGAYYEQYF
TGCAGCGTTGTGCTGCAGGGGGCATACTACGAGCAGTACTTC
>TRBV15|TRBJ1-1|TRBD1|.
CATSRPTGDPEAFF
TGTGCCACCAGCAGACCTACAGGGGACCCTGAAGCTTTCTTT
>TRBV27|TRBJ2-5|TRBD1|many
CASRTGGMGQETQYF
TGTGCCAGCAGAACAGGGGGTATGGGGCAAGAGACCCAGTACTTC
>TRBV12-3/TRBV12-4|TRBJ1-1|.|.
CASSFGGGSTEAFF
TGTGCCAGCAGTTTTGGGGGCGGTAGCACTGAAGCTTTCTTT
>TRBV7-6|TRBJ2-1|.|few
CASSLDGSSEQFF
TGTGCCAGCAGCTTAGATGGTTCCAGTGAGCAGTTCTTC
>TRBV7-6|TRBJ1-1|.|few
CASSSSDIANTEAFF
TGTGCCAGCAGCTCCTCTGACATTGCCAACACTGAAGCTTTCTTT
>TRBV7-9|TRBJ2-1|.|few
CASSSPPAYNEQFF
TGTGCCAGCAGCTCCCCCCCTGCGTACAATGAGCAGTTCTTC
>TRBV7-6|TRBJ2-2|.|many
CASSLEGSGELFF
TGTGCCAGCAGCTTAGAGGGCTCCGGGGAGCTGTTTTTT
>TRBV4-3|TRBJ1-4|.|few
CASSQYHLSQPEREKLFF
TGCGCCAGCAGCCAATATCACCTATCCCAACCAGAACGGGAAAAACTGTTTTTT
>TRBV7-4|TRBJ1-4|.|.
CASLPSAPANEKLFF
TGTGCCAGCCTCCCGTCCGCACCGGCTAATGAAAAACTGTTTTTT
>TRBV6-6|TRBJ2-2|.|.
CASSPRTNGPGELFF
TGTGCCAGCAGCCCACGGACAAACGGACCCGGGGAGCTGTTTTTT
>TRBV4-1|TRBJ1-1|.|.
CASSQAGGYTEAFF
TGCGCCAGCAGCCAAGCGGGGGGGTACACTGAAGCTTTCTTT
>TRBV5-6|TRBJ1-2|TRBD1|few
CASSSDLDRDYGYTF
TGTGCCAGCAGCTCCGACCTGGACAGGGACTATGGCTACACCTTC
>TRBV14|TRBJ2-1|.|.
CASSLRTGGEQFF
TGTGCCAGCAGCCTTCGGACGGGCGGGGAGCAGTTCTTC
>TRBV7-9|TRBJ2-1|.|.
CANGANEQFF
TGTGCCAACGGGGCGAATGAGCAGTTCTTC
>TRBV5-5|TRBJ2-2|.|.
CASSLTKNTGELFF
TGTGCCAGCAGCTTGACCAAGAACACCGGGGAGCTGTTTTTT
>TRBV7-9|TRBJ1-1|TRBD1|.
CASSLSLRQGSTEAFF
TGTGCCAGCAGCTTATCGCTACGACAGGGTAGCACTGAAGCTTTCTTT
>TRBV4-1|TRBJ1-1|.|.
CASSQVGGSGINTEAFF
TGCGCCAGCAGCCAAGTAGGGGGATCGGGGATAAACACTGAAGCTTTCTTT
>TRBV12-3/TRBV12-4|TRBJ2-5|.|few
CASSAAGQETQYF
TGTGCCAGCAGTGCGGCGGGGCAAGAGACCCAGTACTTC
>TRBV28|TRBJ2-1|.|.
CASSLRDEIFGEQFF
TGTGCCAGCAGCCTCCGGGACGAGATTTTCGGCGAGCAGTTCTTC
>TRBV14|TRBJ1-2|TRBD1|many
CASSQDDRGSYTF
TGTGCCAGCAGCCAGGATGACAGGGGAAGCTACACCTTC
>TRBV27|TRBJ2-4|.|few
CASSLGGVNIQYF
TGTGCCAGCAGTTTAGGTGGCGTAAACATTCAGTACTTC
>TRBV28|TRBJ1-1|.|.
CASSLSPANTEAFF
TGTGCCAGCAGTTTATCCCCCGCGAACACTGAAGCTTTCTTT
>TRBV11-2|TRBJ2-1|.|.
CASSFNREVLNEQFF
TGTGCCAGCAGCTTCAACAGGGAAGTACTGAATGAGCAGTTCTTC
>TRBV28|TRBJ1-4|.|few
CASRTLSHPEKLFF
TGTGCCAGCAGAACCCTTTCCCATCCGGAAAAACTGTTTTTT
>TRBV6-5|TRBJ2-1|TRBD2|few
CASSSRTSGFWNEQFF
TGTGCCAGCAGTTCCAGGACTAGCGGGTTCTGGAATGAGCAGTTCTTC
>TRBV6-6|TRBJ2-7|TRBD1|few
CASSIPGTGGYHEQYF
TGTGCCAGCAGTATCCCCGGGACAGGGGGCTACCACGAGCAGTACTTC
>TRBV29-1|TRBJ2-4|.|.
CSARGDSKNIQYF
TGCAGCGCCCGGGGGGACAGCAAAAACATTCAGTACTTC
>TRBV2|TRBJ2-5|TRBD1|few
CASSDQDRSGFETQYF
TGTGCCAGCAGTGATCAGGACAGGTCGGGCTTCGAGACCCAGTACTTC
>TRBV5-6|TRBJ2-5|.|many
CASSSPGTQETQYF
TGTGCCAGCAGCTCCCCTGGGACCCAAGAGACCCAGTACTTC
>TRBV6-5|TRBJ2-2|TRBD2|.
CASSYGGVQGNTGELFF
TGTGCCAGCAGTTACGGGGGGGTGCAGGGGAACACCGGGGAGCTGTTTTTT
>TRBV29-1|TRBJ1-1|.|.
CSVDRGSTEAFF
TGCAGCGTTGACAGGGGTAGCACTGAAGCTTTCTTT
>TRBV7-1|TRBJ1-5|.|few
CASSGVDQPQHF
TGTGCCAGCAGCGGCGTCGATCAGCCCCAGCATTTT
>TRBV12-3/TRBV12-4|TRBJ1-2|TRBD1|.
CASRTDRAVGYTF
TGTGCCAGCAGGACTGACAGGGCTGTTGGCTACACCTTC
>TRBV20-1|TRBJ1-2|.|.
CSARDRREGYGYTF
TGCAGTGCTAGAGATCGGCGGGAGGGCTATGGCTACACCTTC
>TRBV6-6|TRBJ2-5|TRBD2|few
CASSYERGGSETQYF
TGTGCCAGCAGTTACGAGCGGGGGGGCTCAGAGACCCAGTACTTC